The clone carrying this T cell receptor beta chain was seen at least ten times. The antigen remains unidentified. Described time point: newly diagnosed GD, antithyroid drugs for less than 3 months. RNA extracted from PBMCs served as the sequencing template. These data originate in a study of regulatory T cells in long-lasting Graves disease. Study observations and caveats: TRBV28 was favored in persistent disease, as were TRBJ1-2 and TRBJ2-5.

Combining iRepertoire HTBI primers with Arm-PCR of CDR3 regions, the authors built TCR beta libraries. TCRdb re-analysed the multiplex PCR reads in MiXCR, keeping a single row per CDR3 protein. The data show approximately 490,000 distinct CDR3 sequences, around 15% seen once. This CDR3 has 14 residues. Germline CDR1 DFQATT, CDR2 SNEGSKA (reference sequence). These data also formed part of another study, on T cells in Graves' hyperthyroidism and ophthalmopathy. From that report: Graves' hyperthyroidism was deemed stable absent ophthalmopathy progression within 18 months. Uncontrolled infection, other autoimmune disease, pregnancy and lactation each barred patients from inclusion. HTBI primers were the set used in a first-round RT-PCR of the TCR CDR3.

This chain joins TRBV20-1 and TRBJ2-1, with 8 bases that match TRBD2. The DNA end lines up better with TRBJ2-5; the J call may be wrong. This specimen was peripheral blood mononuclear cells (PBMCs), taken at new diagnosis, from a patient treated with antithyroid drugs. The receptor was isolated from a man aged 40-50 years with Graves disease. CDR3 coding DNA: TGCAGTGCTGACCGGGGGGGGTTTCAAGAGACCCAGTACTTC. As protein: CSADRGGFQETQYF.